What follows is one T cell receptor (beta chain) and its context. These data belong to a study of blood T cell repertoires in COVID-19. Study details: PBMCs, B-cell-depleted T cells, or T cells provided the cDNA or gDNA that made up the material.

The data were produced by immunoSEQ multiplex PCR, yet TCRdb's version contains in-frame clones alone and is incomplete. The table includes 280,000 or so clones, roughly 87% detected once. This CDR3 region has 17 residues. CDR1 and CDR2 from the germline V gene are SEHNR and FQNEAQ (reference sequence). The trim removed 2 bases at V and 7 bases at J, leaving 8 bases unmatched. This TCR derives from a man aged 18 to 29 with active or convalescent COVID-19. The gene calls are TRBV7-9 and TRBJ1-6; 10 bases match TRBD1. Material: peripheral blood. The CDR3 sequence: CASSLHRTGGENSPLHF. The CDR3 DNA reads TGTGCCAGCAGCTTACATCGGACAGGGGGGGAAAATTCACCCCTCCACTTT.